Listed here are 11 T cell receptor beta chains from one sample, sequenced in a study of T cells in Graves' hyperthyroidism and ophthalmopathy. Amplified regions were TCR beta CDR3 sequences from RNA transcripts. First-round RT-PCR targeting the TCR CDR3 was performed with the HTBI primer set. One entry per CDR3 protein results from TCRdb running MiXCR on the multiplex PCR reads. The data show around 350,000 distinct CDR3 sequences, approximately 19% seen once. Input material: blood. Receptor source: a woman under 30 with Graves' hyperthyroidism.

Many counts were recorded for this clonotype. V gene TRBV2 combines with J gene TRBJ1-1; the match to TRBD1 covers 7 bases. There are 13 residues in the CDR3. CDR1 is SNHLY, CDR2 FYNNEI, per germline. Unmatched junction bases numbered 6, after V lost 7 bases and J lost 4 bases. The CDR3 DNA reads TGTGCCAGCAACAGGGGCCAGGCCACTGAAGCTTTCTTT. Its protein product is CASNRGQATEAFF.

The V gene is TRBV19, the J gene TRBJ2-2; 7 bases line up with TRBD2. Germline V gives CDR1 LNHDA, CDR2 SQIVND (reference sequence). CDR3 length equals 16 residues. J gave up 4 bases and V 6 bases, and 11 bases lay outside the gene matches. CDR3 loop: CASRLTPGGSTGELFF. Written as DNA, the CDR3 is TGTGCCAGTAGGCTGACACCGGGAGGAAGCACCGGGGAGCTGTTTTTT. Supplemented by reference TRBV19 and TRBJ2-2, the full variable domain reads DGGITQSPKYLFRKEGQNVTLSCEQNLNHDAMYWYRQDPGQGLRLIYYSQIVNDFQKGDIAEGYSVSREKKESFPLTVTSAQKNPTAFYLCASRLTPGGSTGELFFGEGSRLTVL.

This clonotype has a count of ten or more. The chain links TRBV5-1 to TRBJ1-1; weak D call: TRBD1 (6 bases). CDR3 size: 15 residues. The V gene's germline CDR1 is SGHRS and CDR2 YFSETQ. V gave up 2 bases and J gave up 7 bases, with 18 bases separating them. The DNA for the CDR3 is TGCGCCAGCAGCTTAGAGCCCGGACAGTTCTTTGAAGCTTTCTTT. Translated: CASSLEPGQFFEAFF.

Regarding this clonotype: This may be a read error: a much more frequent sequence differs by one nucleotide. CDR3 DNA: TGTGCCAGCTCGAAAGGCCCCGGTCAAAACAACGAGCAGTACTTC. It translates to CASSKGPGQNNEQYF. V gene TRBV7-2 combines with J gene TRBJ2-7; no reliable D call. V dropped 8 bases and J dropped 5 bases, with 22 bases sitting between them. Germline V lookup: CDR1 SGHTA, CDR2 FQGNSA. The CDR3 runs 15 residues.

A remark on this clonotype: The junction departs from germline at one end; a sequencing error may be responsible. The chain links TRBV11-2 to TRBJ2-2; D gene ambiguous. CDR1 is SGHAT and CDR2 is FQNNGV in the germline V gene. The CDR3 sequence is 14 residues long. The CDR3 region has the DNA TGTGCCAGCAGCTTAGATAGGAACACCGAGGAGCTGTTTTTT. Translating it yields CASSLDRNTEELFF.

The sample holds many counts of this clonotype. The chain recombines TRBV12-3 or TRBV12-4 with TRBJ1-2; 9 positions match TRBD1. The junction had 5 bases not matched to a gene; V was cut back by 4 bases and J by 5 bases. The CDR3 has 14 amino acids. CDR3 sequence: CASSWDRDYYGYTF. CDR3 DNA: TGTGCCAGCAGTTGGGACAGGGACTATTATGGCTACACCTTC.

This clonotype was observed at least ten times. This chain uses TRBV24-1 with TRBJ1-5, with a possible D match to TRBD1 (6 bases). Trimming removed 4 bases from V and 9 bases from J, with 9 bases in between. From germline, CDR1 is KGHDR and CDR2 SFDVKD. CDR3 length: 12 residues. The CDR3 DNA reads TGTGCCACCAGTGAGCAGGGGTTGCCCCAGCATTTT. This sequence encodes CATSEQGLPQHF.

V usage is TRBV20-1 and J usage is TRBJ2-5, with a tentative D call TRBD1 (6 bases). Germline CDR1 DFQATT, CDR2 SNEGSKA (reference sequence). The CDR3 consists of 14 residues. Trimming pared 1 base from V and 2 bases from J, leaving 11 bases between. This chain's CDR3 is CSARGWTAQETQYF. CDR3 coding DNA: TGCAGTGCTAGAGGATGGACAGCGCAAGAGACCCAGTACTTC.

The sample holds many counts of this clonotype. This chain links TRBV7-9 with TRBJ1-5; maybe TRBD1 (6 bases). Between the trimmed V and J ends, which lost 5 bases and 6 bases, there was a span of 14 bases. This CDR3 has 14 residues. In germline, CDR1 is SEHNR, CDR2 FQNEAQ (reference sequence). The CDR3 DNA is TGTGCCAGCAGCGAAAACAGGGTACCTCAGCCCCAGCATTTT. Translated, it gives CASSENRVPQPQHF.

Ten or more counts support this clonotype. The chain is built from TRBV4-1 and TRBJ1-5; a weak D match, TRBD1 (5 bases). From germline, CDR1 is MGHRA and CDR2 YSYEKL. V lost 1 base to trimming and J lost 11 bases, with 18 bases between them. CDR3 length equals 15 residues. In nucleotides, the CDR3 is TGCGCCAGCAGCCAAGCAAACACAGGTTCATCGGCCCAGCATTTT. Its protein product is CASSQANTGSSAQHF.

V is TRBV3-1 and J is TRBJ1-1; weak D call: TRBD1 (5 bases). This CDR3 is built from 14 residues. Germline V gene lookup returns CDR1 LGHDT and CDR2 YNNKEL (reference sequence). The V end lost 4 bases, the J end lost 3 bases, and 12 bases lay between the germline ends. DNA for the CDR3: TGTGCCAGCAGCCCTAGTGACAGCTACACTGAAGCTTTCTTT. The encoded protein is CASSPSDSYTEAFF.